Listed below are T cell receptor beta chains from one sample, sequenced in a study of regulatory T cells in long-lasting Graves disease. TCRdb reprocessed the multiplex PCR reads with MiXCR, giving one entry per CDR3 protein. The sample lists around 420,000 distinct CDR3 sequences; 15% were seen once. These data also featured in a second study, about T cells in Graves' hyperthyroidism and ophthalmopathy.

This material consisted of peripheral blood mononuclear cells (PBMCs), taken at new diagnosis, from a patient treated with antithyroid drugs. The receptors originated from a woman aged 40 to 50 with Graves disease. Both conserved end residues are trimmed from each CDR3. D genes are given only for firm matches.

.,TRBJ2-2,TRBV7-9,ASSTGSNTGELF
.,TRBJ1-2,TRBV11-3,ASSSPGLGLNGYT
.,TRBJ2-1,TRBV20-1,SSRESSYNEQF
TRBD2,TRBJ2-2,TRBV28,ASIRSGRAGSGELF
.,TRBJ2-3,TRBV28,ASSFPASVGADTQY
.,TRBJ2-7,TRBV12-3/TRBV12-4,ASSLYTVSSYEQY
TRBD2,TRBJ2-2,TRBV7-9,ASSPLGLAGGPSNTGELF
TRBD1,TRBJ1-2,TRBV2,ASSDKGQHYGYT
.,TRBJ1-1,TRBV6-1,ASSELLFEAF
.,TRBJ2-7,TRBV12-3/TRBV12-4,ASSLGGLLYEQY